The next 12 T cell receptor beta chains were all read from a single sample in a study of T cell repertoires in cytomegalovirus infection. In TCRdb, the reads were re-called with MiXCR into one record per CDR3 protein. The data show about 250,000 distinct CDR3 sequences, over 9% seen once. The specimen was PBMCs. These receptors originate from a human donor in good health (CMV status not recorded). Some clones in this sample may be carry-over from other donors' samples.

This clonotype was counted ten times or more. This CDR3 reads CASSLLRTSADNEQFF. The CDR3 bases are TGCGCCAGCAGCCTCCTTAGGACTAGCGCGGACAATGAGCAGTTCTTC. The chain combines TRBV5-1 with TRBJ2-1; 9 nucleotides align to TRBD2. Trimming cost V 4 bases and J 5 bases; bases outside gene matches: 10. Germline CDR1 is SGHRS and CDR2 is YFSETQ. The CDR3 length is 16 residues.

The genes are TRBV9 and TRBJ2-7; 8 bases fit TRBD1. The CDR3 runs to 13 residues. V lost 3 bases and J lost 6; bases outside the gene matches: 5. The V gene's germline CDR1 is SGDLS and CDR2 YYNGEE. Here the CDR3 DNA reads TGTGCCAGCAGCGGCGGACAGGGCAGCGAGCAGTACTTC. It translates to CASSGGQGSEQYF.

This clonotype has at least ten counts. The DNA of the CDR3 is TGTGCCGCCCGGTCGGCTAGCGGGACCTCCTACAATGAGCAGTTCTTC. Protein sequence: CAARSASGTSYNEQFF. The genes are TRBV10-3 and TRBJ2-1; 9 bases are shared with TRBD2. The trim removed 11 bases at V and 0 bases at J, leaving 11 bases unmatched. There are 16 residues in the CDR3. Germline CDR1 reads ENHRY; CDR2 reads SYGVKD.

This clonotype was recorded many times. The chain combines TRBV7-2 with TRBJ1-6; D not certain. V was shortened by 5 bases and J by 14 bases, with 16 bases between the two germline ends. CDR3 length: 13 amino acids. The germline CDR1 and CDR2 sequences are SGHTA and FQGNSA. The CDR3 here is CASSHDRSDALHF. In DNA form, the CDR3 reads TGTGCCAGCAGCCATGACCGCTCAGACGCCCTCCACTTT.

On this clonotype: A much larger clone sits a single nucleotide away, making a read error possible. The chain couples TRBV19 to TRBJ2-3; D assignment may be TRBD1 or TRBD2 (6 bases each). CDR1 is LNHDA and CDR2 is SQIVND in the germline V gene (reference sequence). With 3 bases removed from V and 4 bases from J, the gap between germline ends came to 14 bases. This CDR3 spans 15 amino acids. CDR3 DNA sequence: TGTGCCAGTAGTATCAACAGGGCTAGCGCAGATACGCAGTATTTT. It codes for CASSINRASADTQYF.

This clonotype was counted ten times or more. The CDR3 sequence is CASSLEPRMNTGELFF. DNA for the CDR3: TGTGCCAGCAGCTTAGAACCCAGGATGAACACCGGGGAGCTGTTTTTT. The V gene is TRBV11-3, the J gene TRBJ2-2; no firm D call. The CDR3 is made up of 16 amino acids. Looked up from germline, CDR1 is SGHNT and CDR2 is YENEEA. The V end lost 0 bases, the J end lost 1 base, and 9 bases lay between the germline ends.

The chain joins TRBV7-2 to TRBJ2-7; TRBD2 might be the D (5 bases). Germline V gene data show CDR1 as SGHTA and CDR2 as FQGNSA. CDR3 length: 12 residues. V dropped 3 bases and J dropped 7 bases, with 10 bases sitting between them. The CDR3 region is CASSFRTGEQYF. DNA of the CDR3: TGTGCCAGCAGCTTCCGAACGGGGGAGCAGTACTTC.

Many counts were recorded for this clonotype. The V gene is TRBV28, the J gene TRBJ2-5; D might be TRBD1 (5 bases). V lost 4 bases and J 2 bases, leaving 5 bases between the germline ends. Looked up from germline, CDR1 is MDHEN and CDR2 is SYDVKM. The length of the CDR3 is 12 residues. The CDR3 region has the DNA TGTGCCAGCAGTTCAGGGCAAGAGACCCAGTACTTC. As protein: CASSSGQETQYF.

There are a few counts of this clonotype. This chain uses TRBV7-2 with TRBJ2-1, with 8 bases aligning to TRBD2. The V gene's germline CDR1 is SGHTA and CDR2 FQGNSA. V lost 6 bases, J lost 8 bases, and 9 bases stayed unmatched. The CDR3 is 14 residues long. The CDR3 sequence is CASRAGTRHDEQFF. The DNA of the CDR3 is TGTGCCAGCAGGGCCGGGACTAGACACGATGAGCAGTTCTTC.

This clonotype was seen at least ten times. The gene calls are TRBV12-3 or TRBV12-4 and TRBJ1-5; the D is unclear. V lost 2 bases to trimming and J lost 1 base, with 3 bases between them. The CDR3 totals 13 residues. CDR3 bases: TGTGCCAGCAGTTTAAGAAGCAATCAGCCCCAGCATTTT. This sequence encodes CASSLRSNQPQHF.

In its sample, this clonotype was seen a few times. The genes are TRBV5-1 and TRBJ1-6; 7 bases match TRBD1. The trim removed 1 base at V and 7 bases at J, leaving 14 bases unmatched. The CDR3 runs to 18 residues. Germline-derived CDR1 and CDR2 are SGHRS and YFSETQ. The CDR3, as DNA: TGCGCCAGCAGCTTGTTCTCCCCCACCGACAGGGAGAATTCACCCCTCCACTTT. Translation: CASSLFSPTDRENSPLHF.

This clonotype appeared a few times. This chain's CDR3 is CASSEPGTGIYEQYF. CDR3 coding DNA: TGTGCCAGCAGTGAGCCTGGGACAGGGATCTACGAGCAGTACTTC. The rearrangement uses TRBV2 and TRBJ2-7, with 9 bases lining up with TRBD1. J lost 3 bases, V lost 3 bases, and 6 bases had no gene match. The CDR3 has 15 amino acids. Germline loops: CDR1 SNHLY, CDR2 FYNNEI. The full variable domain, rest sourced from reference TRBV2 and TRBJ2-7, is EPEVTQTPSHQVTQMGQEVILRCVPISNHLYFYWYRQILGQKVEFLVSFYNNEISEKSEIFDDQFSVERPDGSNFTLKIRSTKLEDSAMYFCASSEPGTGIYEQYFGPGTRLTVT.